This T cell receptor (beta chain) originates from a study of cytomegalovirus exposure and HLA in healthy donors. Study-wide background: Later, an analysis reported that the 100 to 150 validation repertoires had used the same platform as the roughly 650 first-cohort repertoires.

In the case of this clone: Antigen specificity is unknown.

Study findings and constraints: Rare TCR sequences predominated, though certain public TCRs were found in many donors.

V lost 2 bases to trimming and J lost 4 bases; unmatched junction nucleotides: 3. This CDR3 contains 15 residues. Looked up from germline, CDR1 is WSHSY and CDR2 is SAAADI. The assay was immunoSEQ multiplex PCR, and TCRdb's table has in-frame clones only and misses some. Of about 74,000 clones in the sample, roughly 94% were seen once. The receptor's source is a woman younger than 30 in good health and CMV-seropositive. The sequencing sample was made of PBMCs. The chain recombines TRBV10-2 with TRBJ2-3; TRBD2 agrees at 10 bases. The CDR3 region is CASSEASGRSDTQYF. The CDR3 DNA reads as TGCGCCAGCAGTGAGGCTAGCGGGAGATCAGATACGCAGTATTTT.